Shown below are 20 T cell receptor beta chains from a single sample sequenced in a study of CD4+ T cells in melanoma. TCRdb's table, derived via immunoSEQ multiplex PCR, lists solely in-frame clones and lacks some. The sample lists about 6,900 clones; about three fifths were seen once. Specimen: cells from a culture (not recorded whether cultured in vitro). The receptors were sampled from a human donor with melanoma.

The chain combines TRBV7-9 with TRBJ1-2; 9 positions agree with TRBD1. Germline-derived CDR1 and CDR2 are SEHNR and FQNEAQ (reference sequence). The CDR3 extends over 14 amino acids. V was pared by 2 bases and J by 2 bases, with 0 bases of the junction left unmatched. As DNA, the CDR3 is TGTGCCAGCAGCTTAACAGGGGGCAACTATGGCTACACCTTC. It codes for CASSLTGGNYGYTF.

This chain uses TRBV10-3 with TRBJ2-3; no definite D call. V was cut by 5 bases and J by 4 bases, with 7 bases left in between. This CDR3 is 12 amino acids long. Germline CDR1 and CDR2: ENHRY and SYGVKD. CDR3 loop: CAISPDPDTQYF. The CDR3 DNA is TGTGCCATCAGTCCAGACCCAGATACGCAGTATTTT.

The gene calls are TRBV5-1 and TRBJ2-7, with a possible D match to TRBD1 (5 bases). Deletions cut 4 bases from V and 4 bases from J, with 15 bases between. The CDR3 length is 14 residues. Germline lookup yields CDR1 SGHRS and CDR2 YFSETQ. The CDR3 loop reads CASSPAGSPYEQYF. The CDR3 DNA follows: TGCGCCAGCAGCCCCGCAGGGTCCCCTTACGAGCAGTACTTC.

This chain joins TRBV11-3 and TRBJ2-7; 9 positions agree with TRBD2. Germline V gene lookup returns CDR1 SGHNT and CDR2 YENEEA. This CDR3 has 13 amino acids. Germline trimming cut 5 bases from V and 9 bases from J; bases unmatched to any gene: 8. The DNA of the CDR3 is TGTGCCAGCAGCATCAATCTAGCGGGAACGCAGTACTTC. Translation: CASSINLAGTQYF.

The chain uses TRBV30 and TRBJ2-7; TRBD1 is a possible D gene (7 bases). V was trimmed by 4 bases and J by 3 bases, leaving 10 bases between them. Germline V gene lookup returns CDR1 GTSNPN and CDR2 SVGIG (reference sequence). The CDR3 is 12 residues long. Written as DNA, the CDR3 is TGTGCCTGGACAGGGGGAGGCTACGAGCAGTACTTC. Translated, it gives CAWTGGGYEQYF.

V usage is TRBV19 and J usage is TRBJ1-5; D gene uncertain. The V end lost 1 base, the J end lost 0 bases, and 7 bases lay between the germline ends. Looked up from germline, CDR1 is LNHDA and CDR2 is SQIVND (reference sequence). This CDR3 contains 15 residues. CDR3 nucleotide sequence: TGTGCCAGTAGTATAGCGGTTAATAGCAATCAGCCCCAGCATTTT. Its protein is CASSIAVNSNQPQHF.

The genes are TRBV19 and TRBJ1-1; the D is unclear. The CDR3 has 14 amino acids. Germline CDR1 and CDR2: LNHDA and SQIVND (reference sequence). V lost 6 bases, J lost 0 bases, and 11 bases lay in between. DNA of the CDR3: TGTGCCAGTAGGCCTGAAAACATGAACACTGAAGCTTTCTTT. This codes for CASRPENMNTEAFF. The variable domain in full, completed from reference TRBV19 and TRBJ1-1, reads DGGITQSPKYLFRKEGQNVTLSCEQNLNHDAMYWYRQDPGQGLRLIYYSQIVNDFQKGDIAEGYSVSREKKESFPLTVTSAQKNPTAFYLCASRPENMNTEAFFGQGTRLTVV.

The rearrangement uses TRBV19 and TRBJ1-5; D remains unclear. V lost 3 bases, J lost 2 bases, and 11 bases lay in between. CDR3 length: 15 amino acids. CDR1 LNHDA and CDR2 SQIVND come from the germline V gene (reference sequence). This CDR3 is CASSMGQHGNQPQHF. The CDR3 DNA sequence: TGTGCCAGTAGTATGGGCCAGCATGGCAATCAGCCCCAGCATTTT.

This chain joins TRBV7-3 and TRBJ2-2; D is ambiguous. Trimming removed 2 bases from V and 4 bases from J, with 5 bases in between. The CDR3 spans 13 residues. Germline V gene lookup returns CDR1 SGHTA and CDR2 FQGTGA. The CDR3 loop is CASSLHLTGELFF. DNA for the CDR3: TGTGCCAGCAGCTTACACCTCACCGGGGAGCTGTTTTTT.

The chain links TRBV3-1 (or the pseudogene TRBV3-2) to TRBJ2-6; 7 bases line up with TRBD1. This CDR3 is 19 amino acids long. With V trimmed by 4 bases and J by 3 bases, 15 bases remained unmatched. Germline lookup yields CDR1 LGHDT and CDR2 YNNKEL (reference sequence). The CDR3 here is CASSRRRRDSPDGANVLTF. The CDR3 nucleotides are TGTGCCAGCAGCCGAAGAAGACGGGACAGCCCTGATGGGGCCAACGTCCTGACTTTC.

The chain is built from TRBV27 and TRBJ2-1; the D gene is possibly TRBD1 (7 bases). V gave up 7 bases and J gave up 7 bases, with 17 bases separating them. The CDR3 is made up of 14 amino acids. Germline CDR1 reads MNHEY; CDR2 reads SMNVEV (reference sequence). Here the CDR3 reads CASTFSPGGNEQFF. Written as DNA, the CDR3 is TGTGCCAGCACCTTTAGTCCAGGGGGGAATGAGCAGTTCTTC.

The genes are TRBV30 and TRBJ2-2, with 9 nucleotides matching TRBD1. Per germline, CDR1 GTSNPN and CDR2 SVGIG (reference sequence). The ends lost 5 bases at V and 4 bases at J; junction bases unmatched: 8. The CDR3 consists of 15 residues. The CDR3 region is CAWDHRGQSTGELFF. The CDR3 nucleotides read TGTGCCTGGGACCACAGGGGGCAGAGCACCGGGGAGCTGTTTTTT.

A word on this clone: A read error may produce the germline difference seen at one junction end. The CDR3 region has the DNA TGTGCTAGCAGCGCCGGCCGCGGGGAGACCCAGTACTTC. Translation: CASSAGRGETQYF. The chain recombines TRBV7-7 with TRBJ2-5, with D possibly matching TRBD2 (5 bases). The germline CDR1 and CDR2 sequences are SSHAT and FNYEAQ (reference sequence). The CDR3 length is 13 residues.

The gene calls are TRBV5-8 and TRBJ2-3; 10 bases agree with TRBD2. The V gene's germline CDR1 is SGHTS and CDR2 YDEGEE. This CDR3 contains 14 residues. V shed 4 bases and J 8 bases; nucleotides not matched to a gene: 7. CDR3 residues: CASSGSGGVPTQYF. CDR3 sequence (DNA): TGTGCCAGCAGCGGAAGCGGGGGGGTTCCTACGCAGTATTTT. Full variable domain (remainder filled in from reference TRBV5-8 and TRBJ2-3): EAGVTQSPTHLIKTRGQQATLRCSPISGHTSVYWYQQALGLGLQFLLWYDEGEERNRGNFPPRFSGRQFPNYSSELNVNALELEDSALYLCASSGSGGVPTQYFGPGTRLTVL.

This chain uses TRBV3-1 (or the pseudogene TRBV3-2) with TRBJ2-2, with D unresolved. The CDR3 consists of 16 residues. Germline CDR1 is LGHDT and CDR2 is YNNKEL (reference sequence). With 0 bases removed from V and 0 bases from J, the gap between germline ends came to 8 bases. CDR3 DNA sequence: TGTGCCAGCAGCCAAGATCCAGGTTCGAACACCGGGGAGCTGTTTTTT. This translates into CASSQDPGSNTGELFF.

The genes are TRBV7-3 and TRBJ2-2; 11 nucleotides agree with TRBD2. The length of the CDR3 is 17 residues. V shed 2 bases and J 4 bases; nucleotides not matched to a gene: 6. Germline CDR1 SGHTA, CDR2 FQGTGA. The CDR3 protein is CASSLFSGGAGTGELFF. CDR3 nucleotides: TGTGCCAGCAGCTTATTTAGCGGGGGGGCCGGCACCGGGGAGCTGTTTTTT.

This clone was observed a handful of times. The rearrangement uses TRBV9 and TRBJ1-5; D unresolved. V gave up 2 bases and J gave up 2 bases, with 11 bases separating them. The CDR3 covers 15 residues. From germline, CDR1 is SGDLS and CDR2 YYNGEE. CDR3 sequence: CASSVDYRGNQPQHF. DNA of the CDR3: TGTGCCAGCAGCGTTGATTATCGGGGCAATCAGCCCCAGCATTTT.

This chain links TRBV6-2 or TRBV6-3 with TRBJ1-6; D unclear. This CDR3 has 17 residues. Germline V gene data show CDR1 as MNHEY and CDR2 as SVGEGT. Trimming pared 6 bases from V and 7 bases from J, leaving 22 bases between. DNA for the CDR3: TGTGCCAGCAGCCACGGCGCCGGGAGTCCCATAAATTCACCCCTCCACTTT. Translating it yields CASSHGAGSPINSPLHF.

This clone occurred a few times. The J gene is TRBJ1-4, the V gene TRBV19; D remains ambiguous. V dropped 8 bases and J dropped 10 bases, with 23 bases sitting between them. Germline V gene data show CDR1 as LNHDA and CDR2 as SQIVND (reference sequence). CDR3 length equals 15 residues. CDR3 sequence: CASSPRWRPLTKLFF. For the CDR3, the DNA is TGTGCCAGTTCGCCCCGTTGGCGTCCCCTGACAAAACTGTTTTTT.

Within the sample, this clone is medium-sized (0.01 to 0.1%). The chain recombines TRBV12-3 or TRBV12-4 with TRBJ2-7; weak D call: TRBD2 (5 bases). The CDR3 length is 12 residues. V lost 6 bases and J lost 7, with 13 bases in between. CDR3 sequence (DNA): TGTGCCAGCAGCCCGGCTGAGGGAGAGCAGTACTTC. It specifies CASSPAEGEQYF.